Included here is one TCR beta chain sequence, with context. Its antigen is as yet unknown. J gave up 2 bases and V 3 bases, and 3 bases lay outside the gene matches. The CDR3 loop spans 15 amino acids. The V gene's germline CDR1 is MGHRA and CDR2 YSYEKL. Treatment described: around 19 received Ad26.COV2.S at low or high dose, single or two shots; roughly 5 received placebo; per-sample allocation not given. On day 63 after the first injection, vaccine and placebo recipients gave samples. This sample was included in a study of Ad26.COV2.S vaccination and SARS-CoV-2 variants. Clones were sequenced by immunoSEQ multiplex PCR, and TCRdb holds only the in-frame ones, with some missing. The sample gives 350,000 to 450,000 clones, 87% of which show up once; 3.4% is in the top ten. General study results and limits: Similar non-spike TCR breadth was seen in vaccine and placebo recipients.

Here the sequenced sample was peripheral blood, taken in a trial of Ad26.COV2.S vaccine versus placebo. This chain joins TRBV4-1 and TRBJ2-7; 11 positions match TRBD2. This TCR was sampled from a person between 18 and 65 years old who received the Ad26.COV2.S COVID-19 vaccine or a placebo. CDR3 region: CASSQTTSGTYEQYF. CDR3 sequence (DNA): TGCGCCAGCAGCCAGACGACTAGCGGGACCTACGAGCAGTACTTC.